Described below is a single T cell receptor (beta chain) sequence and its context. The RNA input was about 0.5 to 1 ug, and it was reverse transcribed with random hexamers. By means of immunoSEQ multiplex PCR, TCR beta CDR3 spanning 54 Vbeta and 13 Jbeta underwent amplification. In TCRdb, the immunoSEQ multiplex PCR reads were re-called with MiXCR into one record per CDR3 protein. The data hold about 240,000 distinct CDR3 sequences, with 90% to 96% observed a single time. The V segment lost 3 bases and the J segment 6 bases; nucleotides outside the gene matches: 4. Germline-derived CDR1 and CDR2 are KGHSH and LQKENI. The CDR3 is made up of 13 amino acids. Isolation of CD8+ and CD4+ T cells was performed negatively, whereas enrichment of TEMRA cells was done by FACS. The data belong to a study of CD8 T cells in Susac syndrome.

This clonotype originated in a human donor with Susac syndrome. The sequenced sample was CD4+ T cells from PBMCs. J is TRBJ1-2 and V is TRBV18; TRBD1 matches 7 bases. CDR3 protein: CASSPRTGDGYTF. DNA of the CDR3: TGTGCCAGCTCACCTCGGACAGGAGATGGCTACACCTTC.